A single sample is the source of the 28 T cell receptor beta chains below, sequenced in a study of shared clonotypes between healthy human individuals. Only in-frame clones appear in the TCRdb table, and some are missing; sequencing was by immunoSEQ multiplex PCR. Here the sample spans some 2.3 million clones, 85% to 95% being singletons. Sequenced sample: naive CD4+ T cells from PBMCs. Subset reported: CD45RA+ positively selected. These receptors all stem from a man between 18 and 35 years old in good health. Some clones in this sample may be carry-over from other donors' samples.

Comment on this clone: Different DNA sequences within this sample yield the same CDR3. V gene TRBV4-2 combines with J gene TRBJ1-5; D not resolved. Trimming cost V 0 bases and J 0 bases, with 6 bases left between them. The CDR3 runs 15 residues. Germline-derived CDR1 and CDR2 are LGHNA and YNFKEQ. The CDR3 bases are TGTGCCAGCAGCCAAGAAGGCCATAGCAATCAGCCCCAGCATTTT. Protein sequence: CASSQEGHSNQPQHF.

The CDR3 nucleotides read TGTGCCTGGAGTGTCAGGGACAGGGCCCCTTCGGCCCAGTACTTC. Protein: CAWSVRDRAPSAQYF. This chain links TRBV30 with TRBJ2-5; TRBD1 agrees at 9 bases. The germline CDR1 and CDR2 sequences are GTSNPN and SVGIG (reference sequence). The ends lost 0 bases at V and 9 bases at J; junction bases unmatched: 11. The CDR3 runs to 15 residues.

In this sample, this clone turned up once. J is TRBJ2-3 and V is TRBV5-1, with D uncertain. The CDR3 extends over 15 amino acids. Germline V lookup: CDR1 SGHRS, CDR2 YFSETQ. V dropped 2 bases and J dropped 3 bases, with 13 bases sitting between them. DNA of the CDR3: TGCGCCAGCAGCTTCGACATCGGCCAGACAGATACGCAGTATTTT. Residues: CASSFDIGQTDTQYF.

This clone was recorded only once. V is TRBV5-1 and J is TRBJ2-4; D unresolved. The CDR3 length is 14 residues. V lost 2 bases, J lost 4 bases, and 10 bases lay in between. In germline, CDR1 is SGHRS, CDR2 YFSETQ. In nucleotides, the CDR3 is TGCGCCAGCAGCTTAGGGATGGGGAAAAACATTCAGTACTTC. Its translation is CASSLGMGKNIQYF.

This clone has more than one count but fewer than ten. The rearrangement uses TRBV10-1 and TRBJ1-1; 8 positions agree with TRBD1. The CDR3 runs 12 residues. CDR1 is WNHNN, CDR2 SYGVQD, per germline (reference sequence). J lost 4 bases, V lost 7 bases, and 2 bases had no gene match. This CDR3 is CASKDRGTEAFF. For the CDR3, the DNA is TGCGCCAGCAAAGACAGGGGCACTGAAGCTTTCTTT.

The gene calls are TRBV5-1 and TRBJ2-1, with TRBD2 matching over 7 bases. This CDR3 is built from 13 residues. Germline V gives CDR1 SGHRS, CDR2 YFSETQ. The ends lost 4 bases at V and 8 bases at J; junction bases unmatched: 6. The CDR3 spells CASSRTRSYEQFF. In nucleotides, the CDR3 is TGCGCCAGCAGCAGGACTAGGTCGTATGAGCAGTTCTTC. The full variable domain, rest sourced from reference TRBV5-1 and TRBJ2-1, is KAGVTQTPRYLIKTRGQQVTLSCSPISGHRSVSWYQQTPGQGLQFLFEYFSETQRNKGNFPGRFSGRQFSNSRSEMNVSTLELGDSALYLCASSRTRSYEQFFGPGTRLTVL.

V gene TRBV6-5 combines with J gene TRBJ1-6, with a tentative D call TRBD1 (6 bases). The germline V gene encodes CDR1 MNHEY and CDR2 SVGAGI. V was trimmed by 2 bases and J by 7 bases, leaving 12 bases between them. The CDR3 consists of 15 residues. The CDR3 nucleotides read TGTGCCAGCAGTTACGGCCTGGACAGAAATTCACCCCTCCACTTT. Its translation is CASSYGLDRNSPLHF.

This chain joins TRBV27 and TRBJ1-5, with D unresolved. Germline CDR1 and CDR2: MNHEY and SMNVEV (reference sequence). This CDR3 has 14 amino acids. Trimming removed 3 bases from V and 4 bases from J, with 10 bases in between. CDR3 in amino acids: CASSLNWDNQPQHF. The CDR3 DNA reads TGTGCCAGCAGTTTGAATTGGGATAATCAGCCCCAGCATTTT.

V usage is TRBV7-3 and J usage is TRBJ2-1; D is tentatively TRBD1 or TRBD2 (6 bases each). The CDR3 covers 15 residues. Per the germline V gene, CDR1 is SGHTA and CDR2 is FQGTGA. V lost 5 bases and J 4 bases, leaving 15 bases between the germline ends. CDR3 loop: CASSQTRGEYNEQFF. In DNA, the CDR3 is TGTGCCAGCAGCCAGACTAGGGGGGAGTACAATGAGCAGTTCTTC.

As concerns this clone: Other DNA sequences within the sample encode an identical CDR3. The rearrangement uses TRBV9 and TRBJ2-3; 7 positions match TRBD2. Germline V gives CDR1 SGDLS, CDR2 YYNGEE. The V gene end was trimmed by 0 bases and the J gene end by 4 bases; junction bases not matched to a gene: 5. The CDR3 spans 15 residues. The CDR3: CASSVAGGNPDTQYF. CDR3 nucleotides: TGTGCCAGCAGCGTAGCGGGGGGAAACCCAGATACGCAGTATTTT.

This chain connects TRBV18 to TRBJ1-2, with D possibly TRBD1 on 5 matching bases. Trimming took 2 bases from V and 4 from J, leaving 14 bases between them. The CDR3 totals 15 residues. Germline V gene lookup returns CDR1 KGHSH and CDR2 LQKENI. The CDR3 DNA is TGTGCCAGCTCACCAACGAACAGGCATTTCTATGGCTACACCTTC. Protein sequence: CASSPTNRHFYGYTF.

This clone was counted only a few times. The chain links TRBV7-2 to TRBJ1-5; TRBD1 is a possible D gene (5 bases). Looked up from germline, CDR1 is SGHTA and CDR2 is FQGNSA. This CDR3 contains 13 residues. Trimming shortened V by 5 bases and J by 7 bases, and 12 bases separated the two germline ends. CDR3 residues: CASSPGWGQPQHF. Here the CDR3 DNA reads TGTGCCAGCAGCCCGGGATGGGGCCAGCCCCAGCATTTT.

The chain has TRBV19 and TRBJ2-1; 11 bases align to TRBD1. The CDR3 consists of 15 residues. CDR1 and CDR2 from the germline V gene are LNHDA and SQIVND (reference sequence). The trim removed 3 bases at V and 9 bases at J, leaving 7 bases unmatched. The CDR3 spells CASSIRTGGRGEQFF. The CDR3 DNA reads TGTGCCAGTAGTATTCGGACAGGGGGCCGGGGTGAGCAGTTCTTC.

This chain connects TRBV5-5 to TRBJ2-7; no definite D call. Germline CDR1 is SGHKS and CDR2 is YYEKEE (reference sequence). The CDR3 totals 14 residues. V shed 4 bases and J shed 0 bases, with 11 bases lying between them. In DNA form, the CDR3 reads TGTGCCAGCAGCGTTGGGTCAAGCTCCTACGAGCAGTACTTC. Translating gives CASSVGSSSYEQYF.

The chain combines TRBV30 with TRBJ2-1; TRBD2 matches 8 bases. Germline-derived CDR1 and CDR2 are GTSNPN and SVGIG (reference sequence). V trimming: 2 bases; J trimming: 0 bases; junction bases outside the gene matches: 3. The CDR3 runs 15 residues. CDR3 region: CAWSFAGGSYNEQFF. CDR3 DNA: TGTGCCTGGAGTTTCGCGGGAGGCTCCTACAATGAGCAGTTCTTC.

The J gene is TRBJ1-2, the V gene TRBV7-9, with D possibly TRBD1 on 6 matching bases. Germline values: CDR1 SEHNR, CDR2 FQNEAQ (reference sequence). The V gene lost 1 base and the J gene lost 7 bases, with 16 bases spanning the gap. This CDR3 contains 15 residues. The CDR3: CASSLGLRAGAGYTF. CDR3 coding DNA: TGTGCCAGCAGCTTAGGACTCCGAGCGGGGGCTGGCTACACCTTC.

V usage is TRBV6-5 and J usage is TRBJ2-5; D possibly corresponds to TRBD1 (5 bases). This CDR3 spans 14 amino acids. CDR1 is MNHEY, CDR2 SVGAGI, per germline. V gave up 2 bases and J gave up 5 bases, with 12 bases separating them. CDR3 nucleotide sequence: TGTGCCAGCAGTTACGGGCAGGACAAGGAGACCCAGTACTTC. Amino acids: CASSYGQDKETQYF.

Worth noting for this clone: Distinct nucleotide sequences in the sample also encode this CDR3. This rearrangement joins TRBV5-1 to TRBJ2-7; unclear D gene. The germline V gene has CDR1 SGHRS and CDR2 YFSETQ. The V and J ends lost 0 bases and 2 bases respectively, with 9 bases between them. CDR3 length: 14 residues. This CDR3 is CASSLGQKAYEQYF. DNA for the CDR3: TGCGCCAGCAGCTTGGGGCAAAAGGCCTACGAGCAGTACTTC.

This sequence joins TRBV28 and TRBJ2-4; no reliable D call. V lost 8 bases to trimming and J lost 0 bases, with 17 bases between them. This CDR3 has 16 amino acids. Germline values: CDR1 MDHEN, CDR2 SYDVKM. The CDR3 sequence is CASRTDTEIAKNIQYF. In DNA, the CDR3 is TGTGCCAGCCGTACCGACACTGAAATAGCCAAAAACATTCAGTACTTC.

The chain carries TRBV11-3 and TRBJ1-2; tentative D call: TRBD1 (5 bases). The ends were cut back, 5 bases at V and 4 bases at J, with 11 bases in the middle. Per germline, CDR1 SGHNT and CDR2 YENEEA. The CDR3 is 13 residues long. The CDR3 here is CASSLRDGYGYTF. CDR3 DNA sequence: TGTGCCAGCAGCCTCCGGGACGGCTATGGCTACACCTTC.

For the CDR3, the DNA is TGCGCCAGCAGCTTGGATTCGGGGGCCGAGCAGTACTTC. This translates into CASSLDSGAEQYF. V is TRBV5-1 and J is TRBJ2-7; D may be TRBD1 or TRBD2 (6 bases each). The CDR3 contains 13 residues. V was cut by 0 bases and J by 6 bases, with 10 bases left in between. CDR1 is SGHRS and CDR2 is YFSETQ in the germline V gene.

The V and J genes are TRBV7-2 and TRBJ2-5; no clear D gene. V was trimmed by 0 bases and J by 2 bases, leaving 7 bases between them. In germline, CDR1 is SGHTA, CDR2 FQGNSA. CDR3 size: 14 residues. The CDR3 spells CASSLAQVQETQYF. The CDR3 region has the DNA TGTGCCAGCAGCTTAGCGCAGGTTCAAGAGACCCAGTACTTC. The whole variable domain, remainder taken from reference TRBV7-2 and TRBJ2-5, is GAGVSQSPSNKVTEKGKDVELRCDPISGHTALYWYRQSLGQGLEFLIYFQGNSAPDKSGLPSDRFSAERTGGSVSTLTIQRTQQEDSAVYLCASSLAQVQETQYFGPGTRLLVL.

This clone was counted a few times. The V gene is TRBV28, the J gene TRBJ1-5; TRBD1 might be the D (6 bases). The germline V gene encodes CDR1 MDHEN and CDR2 SYDVKM. V was cut by 4 bases and J by 7 bases, with 14 bases left in between. The CDR3 totals 14 residues. CDR3 loop: CASSYPGVWQPQHF. CDR3 bases: TGTGCCAGCAGTTACCCAGGGGTATGGCAGCCCCAGCATTTT.

The chain links TRBV5-5 to TRBJ2-2; 8 bases agree with TRBD1. V was clipped by 3 bases and J by 6 bases; unmatched bases: 4. Germline lookup yields CDR1 SGHKS and CDR2 YYEKEE (reference sequence). The CDR3 sequence is 14 residues long. In DNA, the CDR3 is TGTGCCAGCAGCTGGGGACAGGCCTCCGGGGAGCTGTTTTTT. As protein: CASSWGQASGELFF.

The chain links TRBV7-3 to TRBJ1-1; 7 bases are a match to TRBD1. With 6 bases clipped from V and 5 bases from J, the junction kept 6 bases outside the gene matches. The germline V gene has CDR1 SGHTA and CDR2 FQGTGA. The CDR3 has 13 residues. The CDR3 spells CASRRDSTTEAFF. The CDR3 DNA is TGTGCCAGCAGGCGGGACAGTACTACTGAAGCTTTCTTT.

The chain joins TRBV5-1 to TRBJ2-7; D unresolved. The V gene's germline CDR1 is SGHRS and CDR2 YFSETQ. V was clipped by 0 bases and J by 2 bases, with 12 bases between them. The CDR3 spans 15 residues. CDR3 protein: CASSLGPGPTYEQYF. The CDR3, as DNA: TGCGCCAGCAGCTTGGGGCCAGGACCGACCTACGAGCAGTACTTC.

The rearrangement uses TRBV2 and TRBJ1-4, with D possibly matching TRBD1 (5 bases). V lost 3 bases and J 5 bases, leaving 10 bases between the germline ends. Germline V gene data show CDR1 as SNHLY and CDR2 as FYNNEI. This CDR3 spans 14 amino acids. The CDR3 region is CASSEARVNEKLFF. In nucleotides, the CDR3 is TGTGCCAGCAGTGAGGCCAGGGTAAATGAAAAACTGTTTTTT.

This chain uses TRBV6-5 with TRBJ1-1; D may be TRBD1 (5 bases). Trimming pared 6 bases from V and 8 bases from J, leaving 16 bases between. In germline, CDR1 is MNHEY, CDR2 SVGAGI. This CDR3 comprises 13 residues. As DNA, the CDR3 is TGTGCCAGCAGACCCCGCCGGGGGGTGGAAGCTTTCTTT. As protein: CASRPRRGVEAFF.